This T cell receptor beta chain was sequenced in a study of shared clonotypes between healthy human individuals. Study-wide results and caveats: A small donor pool kept down the genetic and exposure-history diversity that was represented. The study generally estimated greater richness for naive than memory subsets.

V lost 5 bases and J lost 7, with 11 bases in between. Germline V lookup: CDR1 SEHNR, CDR2 FQNEAQ (reference sequence). The CDR3 is made up of 12 amino acids. About this clone: As yet, its antigen is unknown.

Profiled with immunoSEQ multiplex PCR; TCRdb holds only in-frame clones, not every one. The repertoire has about 2.1 million clones, approximately 92% of them found once; the top ten carry under 2%. Only CD45RO-negative cells positively selected for CCR7 counted as naive CD8 cells, so terminally differentiated effector memory CD45RA+ cells were excluded. The receptor's source is a man between 18 and 35 years old in good health. Some clones in this sample may be carry-over from other donors' samples. The V and J genes are TRBV7-9 and TRBJ1-1; D remains unclear. The sample taken for sequencing was naive CD8+ T cells from PBMCs. Written as DNA, the CDR3 is TGTGCCAGCAGCCCCGGAGGCGTTGAAGCTTTCTTT. Its protein is CASSPGGVEAFF.